The 7 T cell receptor beta chains reported below all come from one sample, sequenced in a study of T cell clones after liver transplantation. The method was immunoSEQ multiplex PCR; TCRdb's version includes in-frame clones alone and lacks a portion of them. The table includes 70,000 or so clones, 90% to 95% detected once. Material: CD4+ T cells from blood, obtained approximately 27 months after liver transplant. These receptor sequences come from a human patient who received a liver transplant. Some T cells may have come from the graft donor.

This sequence joins TRBV2 and TRBJ2-1; 7 positions match TRBD1. Looked up from germline, CDR1 is SNHLY and CDR2 is FYNNEI. The CDR3 runs to 14 residues. Unmatched junction bases numbered 6, after V lost 5 bases and J lost 5 bases. The CDR3, as DNA: TGTGCCAGCAGTCCGACAGGGTTGGACAATGAGCAGTTCTTC. Translating gives CASSPTGLDNEQFF.

This clone is medium-sized by share. The genes are TRBV19 and TRBJ1-4, with 7 nucleotides matching TRBD1. Looked up from germline, CDR1 is LNHDA and CDR2 is SQIVND (reference sequence). Trimming took 8 bases from V and 3 from J; bases not matched to a gene: 9. CDR3 size: 15 residues. CDR3 protein: CASRPQGVANEKLFF. As DNA, the CDR3 is TGTGCCAGTCGACCCCAGGGGGTGGCTAATGAAAAACTGTTTTTT.

V gene TRBV7-9 combines with J gene TRBJ2-1, with 14 bases matching TRBD2. The CDR3 sequence is 16 residues long. CDR1 and CDR2 (germline): SEHNR, FQNEAQ (reference sequence). Trimming removed 7 bases from V and 8 bases from J; junction bases left unmatched: 10. In DNA, the CDR3 is TGTGCCAGCACCAAAGGGACTAGCGGGAGAGCTGATGAGCAGTTCTTC. This translates into CASTKGTSGRADEQFF. The complete variable domain, with remaining parts taken from reference TRBV7-9 and TRBJ2-1, reads DTGVSQNPRHKITKRGQNVTFRCDPISEHNRLYWYRQTLGQGPEFLTYFQNEAQLEKSRLLSDRFSAERPKGSFSTLEIQRTEQGDSAMYLCASTKGTSGRADEQFFGPGTRLTVL.

The chain uses TRBV10-1 and TRBJ1-6, with 10 bases lining up with TRBD1. Per germline, CDR1 WNHNN and CDR2 SYGVQD (reference sequence). The CDR3 runs 17 residues. V trimming: 3 bases; J trimming: 8 bases; junction bases outside the gene matches: 10. The CDR3, as DNA: TGCGCCAGCAGTGAAGGGGGCAGGGGACAGGGGTATTCACCCCTCCACTTT. It yields the protein CASSEGGRGQGYSPLHF.

The V call is TRBV29-1, the J call TRBJ2-5; possible D gene TRBD2, 6 bases. Germline V gene sequence: CDR1 SQVTM, CDR2 ANQGSEA. Trimming pared 7 bases from V and 9 bases from J, leaving 18 bases between. The CDR3 totals 12 residues. The CDR3 sequence: CSAGRVGEAQYF. CDR3 nucleotides: TGCAGCGCCGGGCGGGTCGGGGAGGCCCAGTACTTC.

The chain carries TRBV29-1 and TRBJ2-7; 8 bases line up with TRBD2. Germline CDR1 is SQVTM and CDR2 is ANQGSEA. The length of the CDR3 is 13 residues. The V gene end was trimmed by 4 bases and the J gene end by 4 bases; junction bases not matched to a gene: 6. CDR3 nucleotides: TGCAGCGTTGTCGGGGGGGCGGGGTACGAGCAGTACTTC. Its translation: CSVVGGAGYEQYF.

This clone was detected once. The chain recombines TRBV5-1 with TRBJ2-1; possible D gene TRBD2, 6 bases. There are 16 residues in the CDR3. Germline V gives CDR1 SGHRS, CDR2 YFSETQ. With 4 bases removed from V and 6 bases from J, the gap between germline ends came to 20 bases. This chain's CDR3 is CASSAVGGTYPNEQFF. Here the CDR3 DNA reads TGCGCCAGCAGCGCGGTCGGAGGGACCTACCCCAATGAGCAGTTCTTC.